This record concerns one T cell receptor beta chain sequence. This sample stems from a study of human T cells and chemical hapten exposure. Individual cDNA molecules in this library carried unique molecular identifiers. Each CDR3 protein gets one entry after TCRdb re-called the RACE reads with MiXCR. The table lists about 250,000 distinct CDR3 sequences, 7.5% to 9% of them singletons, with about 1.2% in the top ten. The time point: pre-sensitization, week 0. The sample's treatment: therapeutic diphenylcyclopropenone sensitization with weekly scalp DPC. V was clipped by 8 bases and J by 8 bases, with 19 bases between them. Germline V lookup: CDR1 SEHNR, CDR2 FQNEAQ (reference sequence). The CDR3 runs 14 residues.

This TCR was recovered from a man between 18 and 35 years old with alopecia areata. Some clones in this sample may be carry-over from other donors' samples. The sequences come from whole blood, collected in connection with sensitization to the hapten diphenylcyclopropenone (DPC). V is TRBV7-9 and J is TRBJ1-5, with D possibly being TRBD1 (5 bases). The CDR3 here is CASGYGGEVEPQHF. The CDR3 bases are TGTGCCAGCGGGTATGGAGGGGAGGTAGAGCCCCAGCATTTT.